The present T cell receptor beta chain was sequenced within a study of tumor-infiltrating lymphocytes in primary liver carcinoma. Co-extracted RNA and DNA came from around 18-30 mg of unsorted bulk tissue. In regard to this clonotype: A read error may account for a junction end that differs from germline.

Synthesis of TCR beta cDNA was carried out from about 500 ng total RNA with a constant-region primer. Slightly modified ARM-PCR, run as three nested multiplex PCR rounds, produced the TCR beta libraries. Rounds one and two of PCR, each of 10 cycles, were primed with TRBV1-TRBV30 forward primers and a C-beta reverse primer. TCRdb re-called the multiplex PCR reads with MiXCR, one entry per CDR3 protein. The table lists more than 85,000 distinct CDR3 sequences, roughly 80% of them singletons, with approximately 20% in the top ten. The CDR3 sequence is 15 residues long. Germline CDR1 reads KGHDR; CDR2 reads SFDVKD.

The receptor comes from a man in his forties with primary liver carcinoma and hepatitis B virus infection. Material for sequencing was liver tumor tissue from sampling region 3. As to subset: tumor region T3, left-lateral pole. This chain joins TRBV24-1 and TRBJ2-2; D is possibly TRBD2 (5 bases). CDR3 in DNA: TGTGCCACCAGTGAAGGAGATTACGACACCGGGGAGCCGTTTTTT. It translates to CATSEGDYDTGEPFF.